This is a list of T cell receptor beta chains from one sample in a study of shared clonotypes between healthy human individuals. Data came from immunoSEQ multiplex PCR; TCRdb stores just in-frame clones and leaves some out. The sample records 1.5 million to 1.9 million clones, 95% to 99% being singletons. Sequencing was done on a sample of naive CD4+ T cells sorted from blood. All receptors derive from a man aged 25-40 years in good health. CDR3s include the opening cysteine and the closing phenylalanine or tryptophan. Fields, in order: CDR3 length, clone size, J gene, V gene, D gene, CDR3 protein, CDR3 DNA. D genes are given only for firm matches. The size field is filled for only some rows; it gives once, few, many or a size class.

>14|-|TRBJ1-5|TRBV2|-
CASSEQGNNQPQHF
TGTGCCAGCAGTGAACAGGGTAATAATCAGCCCCAGCATTTT
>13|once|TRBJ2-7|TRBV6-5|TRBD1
CASSNDRVYEQYF
TGTGCCAGCAGTAACGACAGGGTCTACGAGCAGTACTTC
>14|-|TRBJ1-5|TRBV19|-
CASSRTHPNQPQHF
TGTGCCAGTAGCAGGACTCATCCCAATCAGCCCCAGCATTTT
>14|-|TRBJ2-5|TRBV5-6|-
CASSMARGQETQYF
TGTGCCAGCAGCATGGCCAGGGGCCAAGAGACCCAGTACTTC
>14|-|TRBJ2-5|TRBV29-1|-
CSVGGSQYQETQYF
TGCAGCGTCGGGGGCAGCCAGTACCAAGAGACCCAGTACTTC
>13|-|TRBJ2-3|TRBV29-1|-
CSVINDFTDTQYF
TGCAGCGTTATTAACGACTTCACAGATACGCAGTATTTT
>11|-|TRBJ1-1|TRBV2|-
CASSRSPSAFF
TGTGCCAGCAGTAGATCCCCTTCAGCTTTCTTT
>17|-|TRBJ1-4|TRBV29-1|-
CSATDRRNFATNEKLFF
TGCAGCGCCACAGACAGACGAAACTTTGCAACTAATGAAAAACTGTTTTTT
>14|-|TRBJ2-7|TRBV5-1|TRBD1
CASFSGQGVYEQYF
TGCGCCAGCTTCTCCGGACAGGGAGTCTACGAGCAGTACTTC
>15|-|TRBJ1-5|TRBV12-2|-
CASRFVRESNQPQHF
TGTGCAAGTCGCTTCGTCAGGGAAAGCAATCAGCCCCAGCATTTT
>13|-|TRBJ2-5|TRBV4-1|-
CASSHGGRETQYF
TGCGCCAGCAGCCACGGGGGACGGGAGACCCAGTACTTC
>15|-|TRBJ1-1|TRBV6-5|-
CASRRRWGADTEAFF
TGTGCCAGCAGGAGACGTTGGGGGGCGGACACTGAAGCTTTCTTT
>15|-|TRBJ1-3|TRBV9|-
CASSAGLSSGNTIYF
TGTGCCAGCAGCGCCGGACTGAGCTCTGGAAACACCATATATTTT
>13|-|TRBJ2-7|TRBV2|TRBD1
CASSGIRGLEQYF
TGTGCCAGCAGTGGGATCAGGGGGCTCGAGCAGTACTTC
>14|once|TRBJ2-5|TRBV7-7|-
CASSLEGFSETQYF
TGTGCCAGCAGCTTAGAAGGGTTCTCGGAGACCCAGTACTTC
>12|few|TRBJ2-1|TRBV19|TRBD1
CASSGWTGGRFF
TGTGCCAGTAGTGGTTGGACAGGGGGGCGGTTCTTC
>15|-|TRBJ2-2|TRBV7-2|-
CASRPGYQGTGELFF
TGTGCCAGCAGACCAGGTTATCAGGGCACCGGGGAGCTGTTTTTT
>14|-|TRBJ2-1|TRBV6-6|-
CASSYPRKYNEQFF
TGTGCCAGCAGTTACCCCCGCAAATACAATGAGCAGTTCTTC
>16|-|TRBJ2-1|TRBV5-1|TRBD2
CASRNGGTSGVSEQFF
TGCGCCAGCCGTAACGGGGGGACTAGCGGGGTCTCTGAGCAGTTCTTC
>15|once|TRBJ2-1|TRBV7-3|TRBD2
CASSLLGGNYNEQFF
TGTGCCAGCAGCCTCTTGGGAGGGAACTACAATGAGCAGTTCTTC
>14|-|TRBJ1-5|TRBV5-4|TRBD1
CASSRQGSNQPQHF
TGTGCCAGCAGCCGACAGGGCAGCAATCAGCCCCAGCATTTT
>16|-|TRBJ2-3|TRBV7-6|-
CASSLGVAGGTDTQYF
TGTGCCAGCAGCTTAGGGGTGGCAGGGGGCACAGATACGCAGTATTTT
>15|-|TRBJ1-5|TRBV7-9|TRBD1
CASSRQGVDGQPQHF
TGTGCCAGCAGCCGTCAGGGGGTAGATGGTCAGCCCCAGCATTTT
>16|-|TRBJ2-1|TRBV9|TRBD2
CASSAVAGVSYNEQFF
TGTGCCAGCAGCGCTGTAGCGGGAGTTTCCTACAATGAGCAGTTCTTC
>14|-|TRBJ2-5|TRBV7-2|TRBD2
CASSLNLAGGTQYF
TGTGCCAGCAGCTTGAATCTAGCGGGGGGGACCCAGTACTTC
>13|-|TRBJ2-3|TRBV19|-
CASIPRGTDTQYF
TGTGCCAGTATTCCCCGGGGCACAGATACGCAGTATTTT
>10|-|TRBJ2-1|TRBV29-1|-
CSVDSSKQFF
TGCAGCGTGGACTCTAGCAAGCAGTTCTTC
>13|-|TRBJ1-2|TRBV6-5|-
CASRSPGGYGYTF
TGTGCCAGCAGATCCCCAGGCGGCTATGGCTACACCTTC
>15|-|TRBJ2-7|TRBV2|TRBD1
CASSGPGQQSYEQYF
TGTGCCAGCAGCGGCCCGGGACAGCAATCCTACGAGCAGTACTTC
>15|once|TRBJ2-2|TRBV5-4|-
CASSLAGRGTGELFF
TGTGCCAGCAGCTTGGCCGGCAGGGGAACCGGGGAGCTGTTTTTT
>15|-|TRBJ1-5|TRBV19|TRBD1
CASSMLTGIYQPQHF
TGTGCCAGTAGTATGCTGACAGGGATTTATCAGCCCCAGCATTTT
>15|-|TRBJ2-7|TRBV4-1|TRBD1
CASSQVPGQFYEQYF
TGCGCCAGCAGCCAAGTTCCGGGACAGTTCTACGAGCAGTACTTC
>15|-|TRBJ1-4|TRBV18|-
CASSPTGTRAEKLFF
TGTGCCAGCTCACCAACCGGGACAAGGGCCGAAAAACTGTTTTTT
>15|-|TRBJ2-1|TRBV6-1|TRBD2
CASSEVAGGPWEQFF
TGTGCCAGCAGTGAGGTAGCGGGAGGGCCTTGGGAGCAGTTCTTC
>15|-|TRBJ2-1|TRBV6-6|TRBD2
CASSYGLADYNEQFF
TGTGCCAGCAGTTACGGCCTAGCGGATTACAATGAGCAGTTCTTC
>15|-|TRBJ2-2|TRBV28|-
CASNRGTPSEGELFF
TGTGCCAGCAACCGCGGCACGCCATCGGAAGGGGAGCTGTTTTTT
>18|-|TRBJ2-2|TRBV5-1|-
CASSQNQRVLFSTGELFF
TGCGCCAGCAGCCAAAACCAAAGGGTGCTATTTTCCACCGGGGAGCTGTTTTTT
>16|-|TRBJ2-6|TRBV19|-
CASSIPGGSGANVLTF
TGTGCCAGTAGTATACCAGGAGGCTCTGGGGCCAACGTCCTGACTTTC
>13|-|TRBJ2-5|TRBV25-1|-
CASSGLEGETQYF
TGTGCCAGCAGTGGCCTAGAGGGAGAGACCCAGTACTTC
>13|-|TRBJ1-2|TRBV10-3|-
CAVRGGRLGGYTF
TGTGCCGTCCGTGGGGGACGGCTTGGCGGCTACACCTTC
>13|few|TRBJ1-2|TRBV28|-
CASSLPPTSGYTF
TGTGCCAGCAGTTTACCCCCCACGAGTGGCTACACCTTC
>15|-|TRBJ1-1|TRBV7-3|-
CASSLNPAGNTEAFF
TGTGCCAGCAGCCTTAACCCGGCCGGAAACACTGAAGCTTTCTTT
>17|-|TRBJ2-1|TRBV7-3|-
CASSSTKGGSSYNEQFF
TGTGCCAGCAGCTCTACGAAAGGGGGTAGCTCCTACAATGAGCAGTTCTTC
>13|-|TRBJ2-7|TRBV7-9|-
CASSPQVTWEQYF
TGTGCCAGCAGCCCACAGGTTACGTGGGAGCAGTACTTC
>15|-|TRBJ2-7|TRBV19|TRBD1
CASSMIPGGASEQYF
TGTGCCAGTAGTATGATCCCAGGGGGCGCATCCGAGCAGTACTTC
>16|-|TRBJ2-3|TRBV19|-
CASSIRPAPITDTQYF
TGTGCCAGTAGTATACGTCCGGCCCCTATCACAGATACGCAGTATTTT
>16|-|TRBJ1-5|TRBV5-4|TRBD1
CASSYRGPRSNQPQHF
TGTGCCAGCAGTTACAGGGGGCCTAGGAGCAATCAGCCCCAGCATTTT
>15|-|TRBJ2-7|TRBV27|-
CASSLSGALFNEQYF
TGTGCCAGCAGTTTATCAGGGGCCTTGTTTAACGAGCAGTACTTC
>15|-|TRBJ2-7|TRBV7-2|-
CASSPEGGAGYEQYF
TGTGCCAGCAGCCCCGAGGGGGGGGCTGGTTACGAGCAGTACTTC
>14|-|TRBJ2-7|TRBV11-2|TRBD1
CASSFDRGQYEQYF
TGTGCCAGCAGCTTTGACAGGGGGCAGTACGAGCAGTACTTC
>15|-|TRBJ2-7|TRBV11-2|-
CASSFADPRVGEQYF
TGTGCCAGCAGCTTCGCGGACCCGCGAGTGGGCGAGCAGTACTTC
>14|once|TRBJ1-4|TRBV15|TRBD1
CATEDQGGSEKLFF
TGTGCCACCGAGGATCAGGGGGGATCGGAAAAACTGTTTTTT
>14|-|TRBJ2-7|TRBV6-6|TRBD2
CASSIPGLLYEQYF
TGTGCCAGCAGTATACCGGGACTATTGTACGAGCAGTACTTC
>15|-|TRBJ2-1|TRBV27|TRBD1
CASTSGQGRSNEQFF
TGTGCCAGCACCTCGGGACAGGGGCGTAGCAATGAGCAGTTCTTC